The 3 T cell receptor beta chains in this list originate from one sample, sequenced in a study of T cells after yellow fever vaccination (dated by TCRdb to between 2018 and 2021). Interpreted using the paper, the treatment or condition label stands for: live attenuated yellow fever vaccine strain. The library was generated by 5' RACE. Instrument on record: Illumina HiSeq 2500. The public sequencing data were trimmed at Q25 with fastp and processed into clonotypes with MiXCR by TCRdb, which kept only in-frame beta chains. Entries that share a CDR3 protein sequence are merged under the most common genes and DNA. This sample lists 400,000 or so distinct CDR3 sequences; roughly 11% were detected once. The top ten clones comprise about 17% of the sample. The starting material was PBMCs, obtained on the day of the first yellow fever vaccination. The receptors were sampled from a man aged 18 to 29 who received the YFV17D yellow fever vaccine.

This clonotype was seen only a few times. The chain has TRBV7-2 and TRBJ1-2; 7 bases align to TRBD1. CDR1 is SGHTA and CDR2 is FQGNSA in the germline V gene. The CDR3 totals 15 residues. V trimming: 5 bases; J trimming: 1 base; junction bases outside the gene matches: 7. The CDR3 region has the DNA TGTGCCAGCAGCCCGCGGGACAGCCGTAACTATGGCTACACCTTC. Encoded protein: CASSPRDSRNYGYTF. Looking up the rest from reference TRBV7-2 and TRBJ1-2 gives the full variable domain: GAGVSQSPSNKVTEKGKDVELRCDPISGHTALYWYRQSLGQGLEFLIYFQGNSAPDKSGLPSDRFSAERTGGSVSTLTIQRTQQEDSAVYLCASSPRDSRNYGYTFGSGTRLTVV.

This clonotype was detected only a few times. The J gene is TRBJ1-6, the V gene TRBV20-1; D might be TRBD1 (5 bases). Trimming left V 3 bases short and J 0 bases short, with 9 bases between. Per the germline V gene, CDR1 is DFQATT and CDR2 is SNEGSKA (reference sequence). This CDR3 region has 15 residues. In DNA form, the CDR3 reads TGCAGTGCTAGGCGGGGGGGCTCCTATAATTCACCCCTCCACTTT. Amino acids: CSARRGGSYNSPLHF.

This clonotype was observed at least ten times. V gene TRBV18 combines with J gene TRBJ1-2; 8 bases map to TRBD1. Germline V lookup: CDR1 KGHSH, CDR2 LQKENI. The CDR3 consists of 14 residues. V dropped 4 bases and J dropped 7; count of bases not matched to a gene: 8. The CDR3 DNA reads TGTGCCAGCTCACTCTCGACAGGGGACCCTGGCTACACCTTC. Translation gives CASSLSTGDPGYTF.